Following are 15 T cell receptor beta chains from one sample sequenced in a study of cytomegalovirus exposure and HLA in healthy donors (TCRdb year 2017). The library was obtained by the immunoSEQ multiplex PCR assay. For the multiplex PCR, a mixture combining 60 forward primers for TCR Vbeta segments and 13 reverse primers for TCR Jbeta segments was used. TCRdb stores this immuneACCESS table with in-frame sequences only. Part of the clones is absent; in the studies checked, under half of the shortfall reflects unresolved V genes, and no reason is known for the rest. The sample table lists just over 150,000 clones, about 88% of them with a count of one. The ten top clones hold approximately 2% of the sample. The sample was PBMCs. These TCRs come from a young woman in good health and CMV-seronegative.

Only one count was recorded for this clone. This chain connects TRBV15 to TRBJ2-5, with D possibly TRBD1 on 5 matching bases. CDR1 and CDR2 from the germline V gene are LNHNV and YYDKDF (reference sequence). V was pared by 0 bases and J by 4 bases, with 12 bases between. The CDR3 has 15 residues. The CDR3 here is CATSRDGQGGETQYF. CDR3 DNA: TGTGCCACCAGCAGAGATGGGCAGGGCGGAGAGACCCAGTACTTC. Combining the CDR3 with reference TRBV15 and TRBJ2-5 gives the whole variable domain DAMVIQNPRYQVTQFGKPVTLSCSQTLNHNVMYWYQQKSSQAPKLLFHYYDKDFNNEADTPDNFQSRRPNTSFCFLDIRSPGLGDTAMYLCATSRDGQGGETQYFGPGTRLLVL.

The gene calls are TRBV7-9 and TRBJ2-1; 14 nucleotides match TRBD2. This CDR3 has 14 amino acids. With V trimmed by 5 bases and J by 12 bases, 6 bases remained unmatched. The V gene's germline CDR1 is SEHNR and CDR2 FQNEAQ (reference sequence). The CDR3 sequence: CASSQGLAGALQFF. DNA of the CDR3: TGTGCCAGCAGCCAGGGACTAGCGGGAGCGTTGCAGTTCTTC.

This clone has more than one count but fewer than ten. The CDR3, as DNA: TGCGCCAGCAGTCACGGGACTTCTGGGGCCAACGTCCTGACTTTC. The encoded protein is CASSHGTSGANVLTF. The genes are TRBV5-1 and TRBJ2-6, with a weak D call TRBD2 (6 bases). CDR1 and CDR2 from the germline V gene are SGHRS and YFSETQ. Trimming removed 5 bases from V and 1 base from J, with 10 bases in between. The CDR3 has 15 amino acids.

V is TRBV6-6 and J is TRBJ2-7; possibly TRBD1 for D (5 bases). The CDR3 length is 14 residues. Looked up from germline, CDR1 is MNHNY and CDR2 is SVGAGI (reference sequence). The germline V and J ends were trimmed by 6 bases and 3 bases, with 15 bases remaining between them. The CDR3 reads CASSAGQPLYEQYF. In DNA form, the CDR3 reads TGTGCCAGCAGCGCCGGACAACCTCTCTACGAGCAGTACTTC.

This clone appeared once. This chain connects TRBV10-3 to TRBJ1-2; tentative D call: TRBD1 (5 bases). V shed 4 bases and J shed 3 bases, with 6 bases lying between them. Germline V CDR1 and CDR2: ENHRY, SYGVKD. The CDR3 is 12 amino acids. CDR3 sequence reads: CAISGQHYGYTF. The CDR3 coding sequence is TGTGCCATCAGTGGACAGCACTATGGCTACACCTTC.

The chain is built from TRBV28 and TRBJ1-2, with a tentative D call TRBD1 (5 bases). Trimming pared 2 bases from V and 3 bases from J, leaving 7 bases between. This CDR3 is 13 amino acids long. Germline V lookup: CDR1 MDHEN, CDR2 SYDVKM. CDR3: CASSLGRDYGYTF. In DNA, the CDR3 is TGTGCCAGCAGTTTAGGCAGGGACTATGGCTACACCTTC.

This chain uses TRBV28 with TRBJ2-7; 8 bases are shared with TRBD1. After removal of 5 bases from V and 5 bases from J, the junction contained 8 bases not matched to a gene. The V gene's germline CDR1 is MDHEN and CDR2 SYDVKM. The CDR3 totals 14 residues. In DNA, the CDR3 is TGTGCCAGCAGTCCGCGACAGGGGTCCCACGAGCAGTACTTC. This gives the protein CASSPRQGSHEQYF.

The V gene is TRBV7-9, the J gene TRBJ2-3; no clear D gene. The CDR3 is 12 amino acids. Trimming took off 5 bases at V and 4 bases at J, with 7 bases between the two ends. The germline CDR1 and CDR2 sequences are SEHNR and FQNEAQ (reference sequence). CDR3 in DNA: TGTGCCAGCAGCCCTCAGTCAGATACGCAGTATTTT. Encoded protein: CASSPQSDTQYF.

The chain has TRBV6-4 and TRBJ2-2; TRBD1 is a possible D gene (5 bases). This CDR3 spans 13 amino acids. Germline loops: CDR1 MRHNA, CDR2 SNTAGT. Between the trimmed V and J ends, which lost 5 bases and 7 bases, there was a span of 11 bases. The chain's CDR3 is CASSKGVDGELFF. As DNA, the CDR3 is TGTGCCAGCAGTAAAGGGGTGGACGGGGAGCTGTTTTTT.

The J gene is TRBJ1-3, the V gene TRBV28; 12 nucleotides line up with TRBD1. Germline CDR1 is MDHEN and CDR2 is SYDVKM. The CDR3 consists of 16 residues. V was pared by 5 bases and J by 4 bases, with 6 bases of the junction left unmatched. The CDR3 DNA reads TGTGCCAGCAGTGCACCGGGACAGGGGGCCGGAAACACCATATATTTT. Translation: CASSAPGQGAGNTIYF.

This chain connects TRBV2 to TRBJ2-7; a weak D match, TRBD1 (5 bases). CDR3 length equals 15 residues. Germline CDR1 and CDR2: SNHLY and FYNNEI. The V end lost 4 bases, the J end lost 3 bases, and 16 bases lay between the germline ends. CDR3 loop: CASSVAQDISYEQYF. The CDR3 coding sequence is TGTGCCAGCAGTGTTGCTCAGGACATAAGCTACGAGCAGTACTTC. The full variable domain, completed using reference TRBV2 and TRBJ2-7, is EPEVTQTPSHQVTQMGQEVILRCVPISNHLYFYWYRQILGQKVEFLVSFYNNEISEKSEIFDDQFSVERPDGSNFTLKIRSTKLEDSAMYFCASSVAQDISYEQYFGPGTRLTVT.

The rearrangement uses TRBV15 and TRBJ1-5; a weak D match, TRBD1 (5 bases). The length of the CDR3 is 17 residues. Germline CDR1 reads LNHNV; CDR2 reads YYDKDF (reference sequence). V was pared by 1 base and J by 7 bases, with 20 bases between. The CDR3 bases are TGTGCCACCAGCAGAGGTCCCCATGGGCAGGGTGGACAGCCCCAGCATTTT. Translating gives CATSRGPHGQGGQPQHF.

The rearrangement links TRBV14 to TRBJ2-2, with D unresolved. The CDR3 is 15 amino acids. In germline, CDR1 is SGHDN, CDR2 FVKESK. The V and J ends lost 2 bases and 5 bases respectively, with 12 bases between them. CDR3 in DNA: TGTGCCAGCAGCCAATTAGAAGTACGGACCGGGGAGCTGTTTTTT. Encoded protein: CASSQLEVRTGELFF.

V is TRBV4-1 and J is TRBJ1-2; TRBD1 matches at 7 bases. J was trimmed by 4 bases and V by 0 bases; bases with no gene match: 8. This CDR3 has 16 amino acids. Germline V lookup: CDR1 MGHRA, CDR2 YSYEKL. The CDR3 sequence: CASSQEATGPAYGYTF. In DNA form, the CDR3 reads TGCGCCAGCAGCCAAGAGGCGACAGGGCCTGCCTATGGCTACACCTTC.

CDR3 protein: CASSQGMAGGNEQFF. The CDR3 nucleotides are TGCGCCAGCAGCCAAGGGATGGCGGGAGGCAATGAGCAGTTCTTC. This sequence joins TRBV4-1 and TRBJ2-1, with 8 bases fitting TRBD2. The germline CDR1 and CDR2 sequences are MGHRA and YSYEKL. The CDR3 is 15 residues long. The V and J ends lost 1 base and 6 bases, in that order; junction bases with no gene match: 5.